A single sample is the source of the 23 T cell receptor beta chains below, sequenced in a study of identical twins. In TCRdb, the 5' RACE reads were re-called with MiXCR into one record per CDR3 protein. The sample has hundreds of thousands of distinct CDR3 sequences; 9% to 15% are singletons. Separately, the same data were catalogued under a study of yellow fever vaccine responses in identical twins.

The source material was CD8+ T cells sorted from blood. The receptors originated from a woman aged 18-29 years in good health.

This clonotype has a count of ten or more. The chain recombines TRBV12-3 or TRBV12-4 with TRBJ2-1; 7 nucleotides line up with TRBD2. This CDR3 region has 13 residues. V lost 7 bases, J lost 5 bases, and 5 bases stayed unmatched. The CDR3 region is CASTSSGNNEQFF. CDR3 DNA: TGTGCCAGCACCTCTAGCGGAAACAATGAGCAGTTCTTC.

This chain uses TRBV20-1 with TRBJ2-1, with 8 nucleotides matching TRBD2. The V segment lost 3 bases and the J segment 3 bases; nucleotides outside the gene matches: 7. The CDR3 has 15 residues. Germline lookup yields CDR1 DFQATT and CDR2 SNEGSKA (reference sequence). The CDR3 DNA sequence: TGCAGTGCTAGTCTGGGAGCGGGGGTCTACAATGAGCAGTTCTTC. Its translation: CSASLGAGVYNEQFF.

CDR3 protein: CASSLLGGEQYF. As DNA, the CDR3 is TGTGCCAGCAGTCTACTAGGGGGCGAGCAGTACTTC. This chain links TRBV12-3 or TRBV12-4 with TRBJ2-7; D is possibly TRBD1 (6 bases). The CDR3 runs to 12 residues. Between the trimmed V and J ends, which lost 5 bases and 6 bases, there was a span of 11 bases.

This clonotype was seen a single time. This rearrangement joins TRBV6-5 to TRBJ2-5; the match to TRBD1 covers 8 bases. From germline, CDR1 is MNHEY and CDR2 SVGAGI. The CDR3 is 17 amino acids. Trimming cost V 2 bases and J 3 bases; bases outside gene matches: 11. The CDR3 region has the DNA TGTGCCAGCAGTTACACCGGACAGGGTGGGGTAGAAGAGACCCAGTACTTC. It specifies CASSYTGQGGVEETQYF.

This clonotype was detected only once. The CDR3 carries no conserved terminal phenylalanine or tryptophan, so it likely arises from a read error. The rearrangement joins TRBV9 to TRBJ2-5; perhaps TRBD2 as D (5 bases). Trimming cost V 3 bases and J 5 bases, with 8 bases left between them. The CDR3 contains 12 residues. Germline CDR1 and CDR2: SGDLS and YYNGEE. CDR3 residues: CASSEGVETQYL. DNA of the CDR3: TGTGCCAGCAGCGAGGGAGTCGAGACCCAGTACCTC.

This clonotype was observed many times. The genes are TRBV12-3 or TRBV12-4 and TRBJ1-4; D call uncertain. Between the trimmed V and J ends, which lost 3 bases and 2 bases, there was a span of 4 bases. This CDR3 comprises 13 residues. The CDR3 is CASSFSTNEKLFF. The CDR3 DNA sequence: TGTGCCAGCAGTTTTAGTACTAATGAAAAACTGTTTTTT.

Only a few counts were recorded for this clonotype. The chain has TRBV29-1 and TRBJ1-2, with 10 bases that match TRBD1. This CDR3 is 19 amino acids long. V lost 7 bases, J lost 4 bases, and 24 bases stayed unmatched. Germline V gene data show CDR1 as SQVTM and CDR2 as ANQGSEA. The CDR3: CSDLRSRDRGHEPFYGYTF. CDR3 DNA sequence: TGCAGCGACCTACGGTCCCGGGACAGGGGTCATGAACCATTCTATGGCTACACCTTC.

The chain couples TRBV4-1 to TRBJ2-7; tentative D call: TRBD1 (6 bases). The CDR3 consists of 14 residues. V lost 2 bases and J 9 bases, leaving 17 bases between the germline ends. Per germline, CDR1 MGHRA and CDR2 YSYEKL. CDR3 region: CASSQKPATGRQYV. CDR3 bases: TGCGCCAGCAGCCAAAAACCCGCGACAGGTCGGCAGTACGTC.

This clonotype has ten or more counts. V usage is TRBV20-1 and J usage is TRBJ1-5; the match to TRBD1 covers 8 bases. J was trimmed by 5 bases and V by 6 bases; bases with no gene match: 9. Per the germline V gene, CDR1 is DFQATT and CDR2 is SNEGSKA (reference sequence). This CDR3 region has 14 residues. CDR3 DNA: TGCAGTGCGAAACACACAGGGGGAGATCAGCCCCAGCATTTT. Protein sequence: CSAKHTGGDQPQHF.

This clonotype was seen many times. V is TRBV4-1 and J is TRBJ2-3; unclear D gene. The germline V gene encodes CDR1 MGHRA and CDR2 YSYEKL. This CDR3 spans 14 amino acids. Trimming removed 4 bases from V and 0 bases from J, with 8 bases in between. CDR3 in amino acids: CASSRVGSTDTQYF. CDR3 coding DNA: TGCGCCAGCAGCCGAGTTGGGAGCACAGATACGCAGTATTTT.

The table lists this clonotype with many counts. The chain employs TRBV20-1 and TRBJ2-5, with D possibly called TRBD1 or TRBD2 (5 bases each). The V and J ends lost 1 base and 0 bases respectively, with 9 bases between them. The CDR3 loop spans 14 amino acids. Germline CDR1 and CDR2: DFQATT and SNEGSKA (reference sequence). The CDR3 here is CSARGADNQETQYF. In DNA form, the CDR3 reads TGCAGTGCTAGAGGAGCGGACAACCAAGAGACCCAGTACTTC.

This clonotype was seen more than once but under ten times. The V gene is TRBV20-1, the J gene TRBJ2-7; possibly TRBD1 for D (5 bases). The CDR3 runs 14 residues. Germline lookup yields CDR1 DFQATT and CDR2 SNEGSKA (reference sequence). The V and J ends lost 1 base and 1 base respectively, with 11 bases between them. As DNA, the CDR3 is TGCAGTGCTAGAGGCCCGGACACTTCCTACGAGCAGTACGTC. It yields the protein CSARGPDTSYEQYV.

The V and J genes are TRBV28 and TRBJ2-1, with unresolved D. V gave up 5 bases and J gave up 0 bases, with 20 bases separating them. The germline V gene has CDR1 MDHEN and CDR2 SYDVKM. CDR3 length equals 18 residues. The CDR3 nucleotides are TGTGCCAGCAGTCCCCCAAAGGACCCGGAACGCTCCTACAATGAGCAGTTCTTC. Translated, it gives CASSPPKDPERSYNEQFF.

This clonotype was seen a few times. The V gene is TRBV6-1, the J gene TRBJ2-3, with D uncertain. Trimming removed 10 bases from V and 3 bases from J, with 17 bases in between. Germline loops: CDR1 MNHNS, CDR2 SASEGT. The CDR3 totals 14 residues. CDR3 bases: TGTGCCATCGGCCACCAGGACCGGACAGATACGCAGTATTTT. It specifies CAIGHQDRTDTQYF.

The chain couples TRBV20-1 to TRBJ2-1; 8 bases align to TRBD2. Germline V gene lookup returns CDR1 DFQATT and CDR2 SNEGSKA (reference sequence). The junction had 7 bases not matched to a gene; V was cut back by 6 bases and J by 0 bases. The CDR3 is 15 residues long. The CDR3: CSARTSPSSYNEQFF. The CDR3 DNA sequence: TGCAGTGCCAGGACTAGCCCAAGCTCCTACAATGAGCAGTTCTTC.

V and J are TRBV11-2 and TRBJ2-1, with 7 bases lining up with TRBD2. Per the germline V gene, CDR1 is SGHAT and CDR2 is FQNNGV. The CDR3 loop spans 16 amino acids. Unmatched junction bases numbered 14, after V lost 7 bases and J lost 5 bases. This CDR3 reads CASTLWGGTDDNEQFF. CDR3 DNA sequence: TGTGCCAGCACCCTCTGGGGAGGGACTGACGACAATGAGCAGTTCTTC.

This clonotype was detected a few times. This chain links TRBV20-1 with TRBJ2-7; TRBD1 or TRBD2 may be the D gene (5 bases each). The V gene's germline CDR1 is DFQATT and CDR2 SNEGSKA (reference sequence). The ends were cut back, 0 bases at V and 3 bases at J, with 27 bases in the middle. CDR3 size: 19 residues. CDR3: CSARDDGAPGWGRLYEQYF. In nucleotides, the CDR3 is TGCAGTGCTAGAGACGACGGGGCCCCTGGGTGGGGCCGCCTCTACGAGCAGTACTTC.

This clonotype has just a few counts. This chain links TRBV24-1 with TRBJ2-3; maybe TRBD2 (5 bases). Trimming took 3 bases from V and 2 from J, leaving 11 bases between them. CDR3 length: 15 residues. The germline CDR1 and CDR2 sequences are KGHDR and SFDVKD. The CDR3 here is CATSDPGLHTDTQYF. Here the CDR3 DNA reads TGTGCCACCAGTGATCCCGGACTTCACACAGATACGCAGTATTTT.

This clonotype came up a few times. This chain uses TRBV28 with TRBJ2-1; TRBD1 matches 8 bases. This CDR3 has 14 residues. CDR1 MDHEN and CDR2 SYDVKM come from the germline V gene. V lost 6 bases to trimming and J lost 8 bases; unmatched junction nucleotides: 9. This CDR3 reads CASRILQGVHEQFF. Here the CDR3 DNA reads TGTGCCAGCAGGATCTTACAGGGGGTCCATGAGCAGTTCTTC.

Here the CDR3 reads CASSETGEGLQETQYF. CDR3 in DNA: TGTGCCAGCAGTGAAACAGGGGAGGGTTTGCAAGAGACCCAGTACTTC. The V and J genes are TRBV6-1 and TRBJ2-5, with D tentatively TRBD1 or TRBD2 (7 bases each). V was trimmed by 2 bases and J by 2 bases, leaving 15 bases between them. The germline gives CDR1 MNHNS, CDR2 SASEGT. CDR3 size: 16 residues.

The gene calls are TRBV9 and TRBJ2-7; D possibly corresponds to TRBD2 (5 bases). Trimming cost V 2 bases and J 2 bases, with 14 bases left between them. Germline V CDR1 and CDR2: SGDLS, YYNGEE. There are 15 residues in the CDR3. The CDR3 DNA reads TGTGCCAGCAGCGTGGCACTAGGGTCGGCCTACGAGCAGTACTTC. Its protein is CASSVALGSAYEQYF.

The chain recombines TRBV2 with TRBJ2-3; the D gene is possibly TRBD2 (6 bases). Trimming left V 7 bases short and J 2 bases short, with 16 bases between. The CDR3 covers 15 residues. Germline-derived CDR1 and CDR2 are SNHLY and FYNNEI. CDR3 DNA: TGTGCCAGCACTGATAGCGGTTACTCCACAGATACGCAGTATTTT. Amino acid sequence: CASTDSGYSTDTQYF.

This clonotype was detected ten times or more. The rearrangement links TRBV5-1 to TRBJ2-1; 9 bases map to TRBD2. Germline loops: CDR1 SGHRS, CDR2 YFSETQ. CDR3 length: 15 amino acids. The V and J ends lost 4 bases and 4 bases, in that order; junction bases with no gene match: 6. CDR3 DNA sequence: TGCGCCAGCAGCCATAGCGGGGGTGAATACAATGAGCAGTTCTTC. This gives the protein CASSHSGGEYNEQFF.